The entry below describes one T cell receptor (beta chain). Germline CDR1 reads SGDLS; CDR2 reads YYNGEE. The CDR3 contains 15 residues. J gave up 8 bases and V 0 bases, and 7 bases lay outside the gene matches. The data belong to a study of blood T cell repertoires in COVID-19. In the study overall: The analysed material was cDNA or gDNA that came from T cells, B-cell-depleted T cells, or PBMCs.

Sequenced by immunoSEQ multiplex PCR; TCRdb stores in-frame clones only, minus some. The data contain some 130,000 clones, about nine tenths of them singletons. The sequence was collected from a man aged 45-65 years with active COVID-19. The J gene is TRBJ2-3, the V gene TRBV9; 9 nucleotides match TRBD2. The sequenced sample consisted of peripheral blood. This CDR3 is CASSVAGGGAGTQYF. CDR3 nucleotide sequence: TGTGCCAGCAGCGTAGCTGGCGGGGGGGCCGGTACGCAGTATTTT. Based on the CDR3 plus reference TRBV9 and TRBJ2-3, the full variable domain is DSGVTQTPKHLITATGQRVTLRCSPRSGDLSVYWYQQSLDQGLQFLIQYYNGEERAKGNILERFSAQQFPDLHSELNLSSLELGDSALYFCASSVAGGGAGTQYFGPGTRLTVL.